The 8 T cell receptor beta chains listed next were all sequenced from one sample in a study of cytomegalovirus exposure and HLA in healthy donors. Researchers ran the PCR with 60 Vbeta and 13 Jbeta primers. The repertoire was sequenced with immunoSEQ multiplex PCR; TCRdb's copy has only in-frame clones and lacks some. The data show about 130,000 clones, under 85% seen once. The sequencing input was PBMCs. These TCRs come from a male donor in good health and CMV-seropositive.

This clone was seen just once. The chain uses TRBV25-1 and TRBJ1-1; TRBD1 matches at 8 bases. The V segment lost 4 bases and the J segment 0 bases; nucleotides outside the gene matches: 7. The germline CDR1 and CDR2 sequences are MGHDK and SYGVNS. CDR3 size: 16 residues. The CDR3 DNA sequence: TGTGCCAGCAGTGCCGGACAGGGCTTAATGAACACTGAAGCTTTCTTT. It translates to CASSAGQGLMNTEAFF.

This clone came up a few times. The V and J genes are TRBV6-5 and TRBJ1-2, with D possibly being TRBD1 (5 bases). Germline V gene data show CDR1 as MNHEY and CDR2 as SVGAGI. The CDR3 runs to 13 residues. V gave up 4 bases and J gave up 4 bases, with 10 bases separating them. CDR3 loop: CASSFQGTYGYTF. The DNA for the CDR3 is TGTGCCAGCAGTTTCCAGGGAACCTATGGCTACACCTTC.

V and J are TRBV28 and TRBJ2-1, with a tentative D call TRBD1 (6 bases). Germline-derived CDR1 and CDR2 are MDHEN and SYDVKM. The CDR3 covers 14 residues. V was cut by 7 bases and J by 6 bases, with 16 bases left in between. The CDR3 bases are TGTGCCAGCACTAACCCCCAGGGGTCCAATGAGCAGTTCTTC. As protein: CASTNPQGSNEQFF.

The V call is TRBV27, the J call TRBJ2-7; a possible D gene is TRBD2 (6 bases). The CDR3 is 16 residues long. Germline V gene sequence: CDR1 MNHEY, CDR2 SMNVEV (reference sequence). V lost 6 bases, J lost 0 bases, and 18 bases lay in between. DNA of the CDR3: TGTGCCAGCAGCAAAAGGGGCGGGGCCCTCTCCTACGAGCAGTACTTC. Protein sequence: CASSKRGGALSYEQYF.

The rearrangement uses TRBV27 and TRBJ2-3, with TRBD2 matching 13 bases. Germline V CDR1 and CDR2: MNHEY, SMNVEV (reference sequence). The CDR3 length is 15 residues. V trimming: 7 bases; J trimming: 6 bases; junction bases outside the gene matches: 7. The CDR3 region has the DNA TGTGCCAGCACCTCTGGACTAGCGGGGGCTGATACGCAGTATTTT. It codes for CASTSGLAGADTQYF.

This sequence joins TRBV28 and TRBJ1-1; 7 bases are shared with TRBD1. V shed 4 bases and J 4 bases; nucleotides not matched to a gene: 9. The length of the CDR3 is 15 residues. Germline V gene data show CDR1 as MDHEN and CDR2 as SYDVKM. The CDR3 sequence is CASSSPGQRTTEAFF. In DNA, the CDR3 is TGTGCCAGCAGTTCTCCGGGACAGAGAACCACTGAAGCTTTCTTT.

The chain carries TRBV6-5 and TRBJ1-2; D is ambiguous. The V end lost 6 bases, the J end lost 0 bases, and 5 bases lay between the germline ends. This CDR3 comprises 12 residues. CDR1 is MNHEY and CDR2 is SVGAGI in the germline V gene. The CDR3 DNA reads TGTGCCAGCAGAAGCACTAACTATGGCTACACCTTC. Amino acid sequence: CASRSTNYGYTF.

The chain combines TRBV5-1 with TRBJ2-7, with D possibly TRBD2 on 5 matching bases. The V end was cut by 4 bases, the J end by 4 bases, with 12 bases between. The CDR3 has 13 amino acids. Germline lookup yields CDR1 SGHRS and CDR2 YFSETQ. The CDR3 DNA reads TGCGCCAGCAGCCATACGGACTTATACGAGCAGTACTTC. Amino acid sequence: CASSHTDLYEQYF.